This TCR beta chain derives from a study of shared clonotypes between healthy human individuals. CD45RO-negative, CCR7-positively selected cells formed the naive CD8 fraction, excluding terminally differentiated effector memory CD45RA+ cells. Method: immunoSEQ multiplex PCR; TCRdb's copy keeps in-frame clones and lacks some. The table shows 550,000 to 650,000 clones, with 96% occurring only once. The sequenced material came from naive CD8+ T cells sorted from blood. This clonotype originated in a woman between 25 and 40 years old in good health.

The CDR3 coding sequence is TGTGCCAGCAGCGGGACGGGACTCACTAACTATGGCTACACCTTC. This codes for CASSGTGLTNYGYTF. V and J are TRBV9 and TRBJ1-2, with D possibly matching TRBD1 (5 bases). This CDR3 is built from 15 residues. Germline V gene sequence: CDR1 SGDLS, CDR2 YYNGEE. Trimming took off 3 bases at V and 0 bases at J, with 12 bases between the two ends.